The 29 T cell receptor beta chains presented below share a single source sample, sequenced in a study of T cells after yellow fever vaccination. TCRdb recomputed calls from the 5' RACE reads with MiXCR, one row per CDR3 protein. The sample contains 40,000 to 55,000 distinct CDR3 sequences, less than 8% of which appear only once. The sample here was CD8+ T cells not binding an NS4B(214-222) dextramer, sorted from PBMCs, taken 35 to 50 days after the first yellow fever vaccination. The receptor set was obtained from a man in his late teens or twenties who received the YFV17D yellow fever vaccine.

This clonotype was counted at least ten times. J is TRBJ2-2 and V is TRBV4-1; D gene uncertain. The germline V gene encodes CDR1 MGHRA and CDR2 YSYEKL. This CDR3 region has 15 residues. V was clipped by 6 bases and J by 4 bases, with 15 bases between them. The CDR3 region is CASSPSDSGTGELFF. The CDR3 coding sequence is TGCGCCAGCAGTCCTTCCGATTCGGGCACCGGGGAGCTGTTTTTT.

This clonotype appeared a few times. CDR3 in amino acids: CASSLDGGGGGELFF. The CDR3 coding sequence is TGTGCCAGCAGCTTAGACGGGGGCGGCGGCGGGGAGCTGTTTTTT. This chain connects TRBV7-8 to TRBJ2-2; D is perhaps TRBD1 or TRBD2 (6 bases each). This CDR3 has 15 amino acids. CDR1 SGHVS and CDR2 FQNEAQ come from the germline V gene. The V end was cut by 1 base, the J end by 7 bases, with 13 bases between.

At least ten counts were recorded for this clonotype. This chain connects TRBV29-1 to TRBJ1-1, with a weak D call TRBD1 (5 bases). CDR1 is SQVTM and CDR2 is ANQGSEA in the germline V gene. V was pared by 8 bases and J by 7 bases, with 20 bases between. This CDR3 contains 13 residues. The chain's CDR3 is CSTIGRALDEAFF. CDR3 bases: TGCAGCACCATAGGCAGGGCCCTTGATGAAGCTTTCTTT.

This CDR3 is CASSPQGVDYNEQFF. The CDR3 bases are TGTGCCAGCAGCCCACAGGGGGTGGACTACAATGAGCAGTTCTTC. The chain joins TRBV7-9 to TRBJ2-1; 8 bases are shared with TRBD1. Trimming removed 5 bases from V and 3 bases from J; junction bases left unmatched: 6. In germline, CDR1 is SEHNR, CDR2 FQNEAQ (reference sequence). The CDR3 contains 15 residues.

Turning to this clonotype: A much bigger clone sits one base away, suggesting this may be a read error. The rearrangement joins TRBV10-3 to TRBJ1-1; tentatively, D is TRBD1 (5 bases). This CDR3 is built from 13 residues. The germline gives CDR1 ENHRY, CDR2 SYGVKD. As DNA, the CDR3 is TGTGCCGCGTCCGGGACTTCGGGCACTAAAGCTTTCTTT. This sequence encodes CAASGTSGTKAFF.

This chain joins TRBV20-1 and TRBJ1-1; perhaps TRBD1 as D (5 bases). This CDR3 spans 14 amino acids. V was clipped by 6 bases and J by 2 bases, with 16 bases between them. Germline V lookup: CDR1 DFQATT, CDR2 SNEGSKA (reference sequence). The CDR3 loop is CSAISFDSNTEAFF. Here the CDR3 DNA reads TGCAGTGCAATATCTTTTGACAGCAACACTGAAGCTTTCTTT.

This clonotype was detected many times. The genes are TRBV4-1 and TRBJ2-2; 7 nucleotides align to TRBD2. V dropped 1 base and J dropped 4; count of bases not matched to a gene: 6. This CDR3 contains 16 residues. Germline assignment: CDR1 MGHRA and CDR2 YSYEKL. CDR3 in DNA: TGCGCCAGCAGCCAAGGGGGTAGCGGGTTCACCGGGGAGCTGTTTTTT. Amino acids: CASSQGGSGFTGELFF.

This clonotype was recorded many times. V and J are TRBV7-9 and TRBJ1-2; D might be TRBD1 (6 bases). This CDR3 is built from 15 residues. Germline CDR1 reads SEHNR; CDR2 reads FQNEAQ (reference sequence). Trimming cost V 1 base and J 8 bases, with 17 bases left between them. This CDR3 is CASSLGEPPGQGYTF. For the CDR3, the DNA is TGTGCCAGCAGCTTAGGCGAACCTCCGGGACAAGGCTACACCTTC.

This clonotype was recorded a few times. This chain uses TRBV20-1 with TRBJ2-5, with 13 bases identical to TRBD2. Germline V gene sequence: CDR1 DFQATT, CDR2 SNEGSKA (reference sequence). The V and J ends lost 3 bases and 1 base, in that order; junction bases with no gene match: 17. The CDR3 totals 20 residues. The CDR3 sequence is CSARAQPTSGGTLSQETQYF. The CDR3 DNA sequence: TGCAGTGCTAGGGCTCAACCGACTAGCGGGGGGACCCTGAGCCAAGAGACCCAGTACTTC.

This clonotype came up a few times. This chain connects TRBV20-1 to TRBJ1-2; TRBD1 might be the D (5 bases). The CDR3 has 14 amino acids. Trimming cost V 5 bases and J 4 bases, with 17 bases left between them. CDR1 and CDR2 from the germline V gene are DFQATT and SNEGSKA (reference sequence). In nucleotides, the CDR3 is TGCAGTGCTCGTGGGGGATTTACGGGCTATGGCTACACCTTC. The encoded protein is CSARGGFTGYGYTF.

This clonotype occurred a few times. V and J are TRBV3-1 and TRBJ1-2; 7 bases agree with TRBD1. The CDR3 is made up of 15 amino acids. After removal of 4 bases from V and 5 bases from J, the junction contained 10 bases not matched to a gene. The V gene's germline CDR1 is LGHDT and CDR2 YNNKEL (reference sequence). Written as DNA, the CDR3 is TGTGCCAGCAGCCCAAGCCTCGGGACAGCTTATGGCTACACCTTC. As protein: CASSPSLGTAYGYTF.

This clonotype occurred a few times. The chain carries TRBV10-3 and TRBJ1-1; D unclear. There are 15 residues in the CDR3. Trimming removed 3 bases from V and 4 bases from J, with 15 bases in between. Looked up from germline, CDR1 is ENHRY and CDR2 is SYGVKD. The CDR3 sequence: CAISDPVSSSTEAFF. The CDR3 bases are TGTGCCATCAGTGATCCCGTCTCTTCAAGCACTGAAGCTTTCTTT.

This clonotype was counted many times. The chain combines TRBV19 with TRBJ2-7; TRBD2 is a possible D gene (5 bases). The germline gives CDR1 LNHDA, CDR2 SQIVND (reference sequence). Trimming shortened V by 3 bases and J by 2 bases, and 17 bases separated the two germline ends. This CDR3 region has 16 residues. CDR3 loop: CASSIVPQVGAYEQYF. The CDR3 DNA follows: TGTGCCAGTAGTATTGTTCCCCAGGTCGGGGCCTACGAGCAGTACTTC.

The chain is built from TRBV29-1 and TRBJ1-1; 7 bases fit TRBD1. V lost 7 bases and J lost 5; bases outside the gene matches: 13. This CDR3 contains 14 residues. CDR1 and CDR2 from the germline V gene are SQVTM and ANQGSEA. The CDR3 protein is CSAGGFAGGTEAFF. CDR3 bases: TGCAGCGCGGGCGGGTTCGCAGGGGGGACTGAAGCTTTCTTT. Variable domain in full (rest from reference TRBV29-1 and TRBJ1-1): SAVISQKPSRDICQRGTSLTIQCQVDSQVTMMFWYRQQPGQSLTLIATANQGSEATYESGFVIDKFPISRPNLTFSTLTVSNMSPEDSSIYLCSAGGFAGGTEAFFGQGTRLTVV.

In this sample, this clonotype turned up many times. This chain connects TRBV19 to TRBJ1-5; D call uncertain. Trimming shortened V by 3 bases and J by 4 bases, and 13 bases separated the two germline ends. Germline V gene data show CDR1 as LNHDA and CDR2 as SQIVND (reference sequence). CDR3 length: 15 residues. CDR3 nucleotides: TGTGCCAGTAGTATTGAGGACCAAGGGAATCAGCCCCAGCATTTT. Its translation is CASSIEDQGNQPQHF.

The table lists this clonotype with a few counts. V is TRBV12-3 or TRBV12-4 and J is TRBJ1-1, with TRBD1 matching over 8 bases. This CDR3 has 14 amino acids. V gave up 7 bases and J gave up 2 bases; unmatched junction bases: 6. The CDR3 spells CASTHDRGNTEAFF. CDR3 nucleotides: TGTGCCAGCACCCACGACAGGGGAAACACTGAAGCTTTCTTT.

This chain connects TRBV6-5 to TRBJ2-2; weak D call: TRBD2 (6 bases). This CDR3 spans 16 amino acids. Trimming removed 0 bases from V and 3 bases from J, with 11 bases in between. Germline V gene data show CDR1 as MNHEY and CDR2 as SVGAGI. In DNA, the CDR3 is TGTGCCAGCAGTTACTCAGGACTATACCACACCGGGGAGCTGTTTTTT. This translates into CASSYSGLYHTGELFF.

This clonotype was found a few times. The J gene is TRBJ1-2, the V gene TRBV28; D unclear. Per germline, CDR1 MDHEN and CDR2 SYDVKM. The CDR3 has 12 amino acids. V was shortened by 5 bases and J by 8 bases, with 12 bases between the two germline ends. In DNA form, the CDR3 reads TGTGCCAGCAGTGTGCAAAGGGAAGGCTACACCTTC. It specifies CASSVQREGYTF.

The table lists this clonotype with many counts. This chain uses TRBV24-1 with TRBJ2-4, with D perhaps given as TRBD1 or TRBD2 (5 bases each). V lost 2 bases to trimming and J lost 0 bases, with 16 bases between them. This CDR3 is 18 amino acids long. Germline lookup yields CDR1 KGHDR and CDR2 SFDVKD. CDR3 in amino acids: CATSDSGTVGLAKNIQYF. CDR3 sequence (DNA): TGTGCCACCAGTGATTCCGGGACCGTCGGATTAGCCAAAAACATTCAGTACTTC.

This clonotype was seen more than once but under ten times. The V and J genes are TRBV6-1 and TRBJ1-1; D may be TRBD1 (6 bases). This CDR3 is 12 amino acids long. Germline V gives CDR1 MNHNS, CDR2 SASEGT. V was shortened by 8 bases and J by 6 bases, with 13 bases between the two germline ends. For the CDR3, the DNA is TGTGCCAGCGGTACAGGGACCCCTGAAGCTTTCTTT. Translation gives CASGTGTPEAFF.

The J gene is TRBJ2-2, the V gene TRBV4-2; TRBD1 or TRBD2 may be the D gene (5 bases each). The V end was cut by 4 bases, the J end by 4 bases, with 16 bases between. The CDR3 loop spans 16 amino acids. Germline V gene sequence: CDR1 LGHNA, CDR2 YNFKEQ. DNA for the CDR3: TGTGCCAGCAGCCCTCCGAACACAGGAGGCACCGGGGAGCTGTTTTTT. Its protein product is CASSPPNTGGTGELFF.

This clonotype was observed at least ten times. The gene calls are TRBV2 and TRBJ2-7; 7 nucleotides match TRBD1. CDR3 size: 12 residues. V shed 8 bases, J shed 2 bases, and the junction held 3 bases outside the gene matches. Germline CDR1 reads SNHLY; CDR2 reads FYNNEI. CDR3 region: CASSDRTYEQYF. In DNA, the CDR3 is TGTGCCAGCTCGGACAGGACCTACGAGCAGTACTTC.

There are many counts of this clonotype. The chain couples TRBV7-7 to TRBJ2-1, with 13 bases lining up with TRBD2. The CDR3 is made up of 17 amino acids. V was clipped by 1 base and J by 8 bases; unmatched bases: 8. Germline V gene sequence: CDR1 SSHAT, CDR2 FNYEAQ (reference sequence). The CDR3 coding sequence is TGTGCCAGCAGCTTAGTCCCCGGGACTAGCGGGGTTGATGAGCAGTTCTTC. It encodes CASSLVPGTSGVDEQFF.

This clonotype was found many times. The rearrangement links TRBV6-1 to TRBJ2-1, with TRBD1 as a possible D gene (5 bases). CDR3 length: 13 amino acids. The germline V gene encodes CDR1 MNHNS and CDR2 SASEGT. The V end was cut by 4 bases, the J end by 6 bases, with 10 bases between. CDR3 nucleotide sequence: TGTGCCAGCAGTGGCAGGGAAGGCAATGAGCAGTTCTTC. This translates into CASSGREGNEQFF.

Only a few counts were recorded for this clonotype. V usage is TRBV6-5 and J usage is TRBJ2-2; possibly TRBD1 for D (5 bases). Trimming cost V 3 bases and J 5 bases, with 13 bases left between them. Germline V gene sequence: CDR1 MNHEY, CDR2 SVGAGI. The CDR3 length is 15 residues. CDR3 sequence: CASSYGAVGTGELFF. Here the CDR3 DNA reads TGTGCCAGCAGTTATGGGGCAGTTGGGACCGGGGAGCTGTTTTTT.

This clonotype was detected only a few times. This sequence joins TRBV10-3 and TRBJ1-1; 10 bases map to TRBD1. CDR1 ENHRY and CDR2 SYGVKD come from the germline V gene. This CDR3 is 16 amino acids long. Germline trimming cut 6 bases from V and 3 bases from J; bases unmatched to any gene: 10. Here the CDR3 DNA reads TGTGCCATCAGGGCTTCCGGGACAGGGGATTACACTGAAGCTTTCTTT. It is translated as CAIRASGTGDYTEAFF.

Concerning this clonotype itself: This clone may be a read error of a much larger clone one base away. The genes are TRBV7-8 and TRBJ1-5; D remains unclear. In germline, CDR1 is SGHVS, CDR2 FQNEAQ. The length of the CDR3 is 13 residues. The ends were cut back, 4 bases at V and 4 bases at J, with 8 bases in the middle. This CDR3 reads CASSCMRNQPQHF. CDR3 bases: TGTGCCAGCAGCTGCATGAGGAATCAGCCCCAGCATTTT.

This rearrangement joins TRBV5-4 to TRBJ2-7, with 7 bases that match TRBD1. CDR3 length equals 14 residues. After removal of 0 bases from V and 3 bases from J, the junction contained 3 bases not matched to a gene. Germline V gene sequence: CDR1 SGHNT, CDR2 YYREEE (reference sequence). The CDR3 region is CASSLGQGVYEQYF. CDR3 sequence (DNA): TGTGCCAGCAGCTTGGGCCAGGGGGTCTACGAGCAGTACTTC.

This clonotype was counted at least ten times. J is TRBJ2-7 and V is TRBV9, with TRBD1 identical over 8 bases. J lost 2 bases, V lost 5 bases, and 9 bases had no gene match. The CDR3 length is 15 residues. The germline CDR1 and CDR2 sequences are SGDLS and YYNGEE. The CDR3 DNA is TGTGCCAGCAGTCCCAGGGACAGGATTACCTACGAGCAGTACTTC. Translation gives CASSPRDRITYEQYF.